This T cell receptor (beta chain) was sequenced for a study of cytomegalovirus exposure and HLA in healthy donors. Regarding the study as a whole: Researchers reported in a later analysis that a missense DCLRE1C variant was tied to TCR beta V- and J-gene trimming. Another analysis was done later, and it associated 16,951 TCR beta sequences with HLA alleles at 0.05 false discovery rate.

Vbeta (60) and Jbeta (13) primers were used in the PCR. TCRdb keeps only in-frame clones here, not all; method: immunoSEQ multiplex PCR. The repertoire holds some 120,000 clones, with 70% to 85% as singletons. Samples came from healthy bone marrow donors. A remark on this clone: Its antigen is unidentified.

The CDR3 has 15 residues. V lost 6 bases and J 3 bases, leaving 15 bases between the germline ends. The germline V gene encodes CDR1 MNHEY and CDR2 SMNVEV (reference sequence). The sequenced sample was PBMCs. The TCR originated in a man aged 35-49 years in good health and CMV-seropositive. The chain couples TRBV27 to TRBJ1-3; unclear D gene. CDR3 residues: CASRSISSYGNTIYF. The DNA for the CDR3 is TGTGCCAGCAGATCTATATCGTCTTATGGAAACACCATATATTTT.